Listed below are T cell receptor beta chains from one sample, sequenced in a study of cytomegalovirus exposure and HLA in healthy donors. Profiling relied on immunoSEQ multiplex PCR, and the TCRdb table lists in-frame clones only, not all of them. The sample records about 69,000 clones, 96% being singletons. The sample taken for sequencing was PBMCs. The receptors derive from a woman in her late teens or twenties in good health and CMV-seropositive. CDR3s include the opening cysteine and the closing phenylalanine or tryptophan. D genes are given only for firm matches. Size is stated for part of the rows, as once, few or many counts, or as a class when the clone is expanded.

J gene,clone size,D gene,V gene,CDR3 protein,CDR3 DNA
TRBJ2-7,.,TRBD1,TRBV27,CASSNLGTGRYEQYF,TGTGCCAGCAGTAACCTCGGGACAGGGCGGTACGAGCAGTACTTC
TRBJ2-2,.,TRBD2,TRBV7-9,CASSLGTSVITGELFF,TGTGCCAGCAGCCTCGGGACTAGCGTTATAACCGGGGAGCTGTTTTTT
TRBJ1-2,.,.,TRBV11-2,CASSPGRGSYGYTF,TGTGCCAGCAGCCCGGGGAGAGGTAGCTATGGCTACACCTTC
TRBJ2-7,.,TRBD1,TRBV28,CASRAGTGQTYEQYF,TGTGCCAGCAGAGCGGGGACAGGGCAAACCTACGAGCAGTACTTC
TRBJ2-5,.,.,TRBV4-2,CASSPYRGQETQYF,TGTGCCAGCAGCCCCTACCGGGGACAAGAGACCCAGTACTTC
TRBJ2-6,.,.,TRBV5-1,CASSFQQGGGANVLTF,TGCGCCAGCAGCTTCCAACAGGGCGGTGGGGCCAACGTCCTGACTTTC
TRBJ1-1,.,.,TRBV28,CASSLLLGRAFF,TGTGCCAGCAGTTTATTGTTGGGGAGGGCTTTCTTT
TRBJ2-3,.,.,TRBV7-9,CASSSLHEGEGTDTQYF,TGTGCCAGCAGCTCACTCCATGAGGGGGAAGGCACAGATACGCAGTATTTT
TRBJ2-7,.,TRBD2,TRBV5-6,CASSRGLAESSYEQYF,TGTGCCAGCAGCCGGGGACTAGCGGAGAGCTCCTACGAGCAGTACTTC
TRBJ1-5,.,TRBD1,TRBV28,CASTPGTGRQPQHF,TGTGCCAGCACCCCCGGGACAGGACGGCAGCCCCAGCATTTT
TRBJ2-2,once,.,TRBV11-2,CASSFSEGTGELFF,TGTGCCAGCAGCTTTTCAGAGGGCACCGGGGAGCTGTTTTTT
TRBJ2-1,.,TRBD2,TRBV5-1,CASSLNSGNNEQFF,TGCGCCAGCAGTTTGAATAGCGGGAACAATGAGCAGTTCTTC
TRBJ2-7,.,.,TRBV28,CASRSQGSHEQYF,TGTGCCAGCAGATCCCAGGGGTCCCACGAGCAGTACTTC
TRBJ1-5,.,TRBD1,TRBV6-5,CASSQTGGSNQPQHF,TGTGCCAGCAGCCAGACAGGGGGAAGCAATCAGCCCCAGCATTTT
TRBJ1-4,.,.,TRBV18,CASSPDIATNEKLFF,TGTGCCAGCTCACCCGACATTGCAACTAATGAAAAACTGTTTTTT
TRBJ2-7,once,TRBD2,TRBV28,CASSFGLAGGGEQYF,TGTGCCAGCAGTTTTGGACTAGCGGGAGGCGGCGAGCAGTACTTC
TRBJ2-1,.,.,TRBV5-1,CASSLEQALYNEQFF,TGCGCCAGCAGCTTGGAACAGGCTCTATACAATGAGCAGTTCTTC
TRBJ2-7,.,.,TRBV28,CASSPLGGGSSYEQYF,TGTGCCAGCAGTCCACTCGGGGGCGGGAGCTCCTACGAGCAGTACTTC
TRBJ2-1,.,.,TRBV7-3,CASSLADSSYNEQFF,TGTGCCAGCAGCTTAGCGGACAGCTCCTACAATGAGCAGTTCTTC
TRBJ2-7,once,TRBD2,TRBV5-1,CASSFLAESIAYEQYF,TGCGCCAGCAGCTTCCTAGCGGAGTCCATCGCCTACGAGCAGTACTTC
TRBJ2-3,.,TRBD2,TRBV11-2,CASSARLAGGTDTQYF,TGTGCCAGCAGCGCCAGACTAGCGGGAGGGACAGATACGCAGTATTTT
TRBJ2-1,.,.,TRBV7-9,CASSLRDYNEQFF,TGTGCCAGCAGTCTCAGGGACTACAATGAGCAGTTCTTC
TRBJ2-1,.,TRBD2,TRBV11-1,CASSSGLADYNEQFF,TGTGCCAGCAGCTCCGGACTAGCCGATTACAATGAGCAGTTCTTC
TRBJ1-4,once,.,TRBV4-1,CASSHDSDSRSNEKLFF,TGCGCCAGCAGCCATGACTCGGACAGCCGATCTAATGAAAAACTGTTTTTT
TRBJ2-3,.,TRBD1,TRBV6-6,CASSYGTGSNTQYF,TGTGCCAGCAGTTATGGGACAGGGTCAAATACGCAGTATTTT
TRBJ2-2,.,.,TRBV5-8,CASSFQGLGELFF,TGTGCCAGCAGCTTTCAGGGGCTCGGGGAGCTGTTTTTT
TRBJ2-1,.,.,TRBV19,CASSIGTNNEQFF,TGTGCCAGTAGTATAGGGACTAACAATGAGCAGTTCTTC
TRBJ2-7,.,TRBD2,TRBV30,CAWSETGTSGSSEQYF,TGTGCCTGGAGTGAAACCGGGACTAGCGGGAGTTCTGAGCAGTACTTC
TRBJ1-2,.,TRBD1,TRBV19,CASTMTGVNGYTF,TGTGCCAGTACCATGACAGGGGTGAATGGCTACACCTTC
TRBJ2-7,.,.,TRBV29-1,CSVAGSSYEQYF,TGCAGCGTCGCCGGGAGTTCCTACGAGCAGTACTTC
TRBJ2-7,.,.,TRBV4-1,CASSQIPGLTTNFEQYF,TGCGCCAGCAGCCAAATACCGGGACTTACAACCAACTTCGAGCAGTACTTC
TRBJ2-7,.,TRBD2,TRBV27,CASSFLAGFPYEQYF,TGTGCCAGCAGTTTCCTAGCGGGATTCCCGTACGAGCAGTACTTC
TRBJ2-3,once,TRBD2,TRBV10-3,CAISGGLAGRVDTQYF,TGTGCCATCAGTGGAGGTCTAGCGGGACGCGTCGATACGCAGTATTTT
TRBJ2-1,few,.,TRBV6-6,CASSYEGIGNNEQFF,TGTGCCAGCAGTTACGAGGGAATTGGGAACAATGAGCAGTTCTTC
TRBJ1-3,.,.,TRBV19,CASSIGGLGNTIYF,TGTGCCAGTAGTATAGGCGGTCTTGGAAACACCATATATTTT
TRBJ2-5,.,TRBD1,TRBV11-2,CASSLEGGQGVTQYF,TGTGCCAGCAGCTTAGAGGGAGGACAGGGGGTAACCCAGTACTTC
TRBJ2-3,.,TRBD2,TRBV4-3,CASSLGLAGVADTQYF,TGCGCCAGCAGCCTGGGACTAGCGGGAGTTGCGGATACGCAGTATTTT
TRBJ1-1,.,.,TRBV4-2,CASSPGIQLNTEAFF,TGTGCCAGCAGCCCCGGGATACAACTGAACACTGAAGCTTTCTTT
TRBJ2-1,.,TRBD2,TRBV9,CASSPMSSGRGYEQFF,TGTGCCAGCAGCCCCATGTCGAGCGGGAGAGGTTATGAGCAGTTCTTC
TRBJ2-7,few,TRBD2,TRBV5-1,CASSGGLRYEQYF,TGCGCCAGCAGCGGGGGACTACGGTACGAGCAGTACTTC
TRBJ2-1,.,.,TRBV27,CASSILARDWYYNEQFF,TGTGCCAGCAGCATACTCGCCCGGGACTGGTACTACAATGAGCAGTTCTTC
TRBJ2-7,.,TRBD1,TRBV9,CASSVGGQGYEQYF,TGTGCCAGCAGCGTAGGGGGACAGGGATACGAGCAGTACTTC
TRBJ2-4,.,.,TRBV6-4,CASSDIFYRLLAKNIQYF,TGTGCCAGCAGTGACATCTTTTACAGGTTACTAGCCAAAAACATTCAGTACTTC
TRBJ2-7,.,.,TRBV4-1,CASSQGQGTYEQYF,TGCGCCAGCAGCCAAGGCCAGGGAACCTACGAGCAGTACTTC
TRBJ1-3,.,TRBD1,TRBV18,CASSPYALSGQGTGNTIYF,TGTGCCAGCTCACCATACGCTTTGTCGGGACAGGGAACTGGAAACACCATATATTTT
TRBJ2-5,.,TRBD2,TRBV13,CASSPDGGLRETQYF,TGTGCCAGCAGCCCGGACGGGGGGTTAAGAGAGACCCAGTACTTC
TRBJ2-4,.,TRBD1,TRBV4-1,CASSQDRVGIQYF,TGCGCCAGCAGCCAGGACAGGGTGGGCATTCAGTACTTC
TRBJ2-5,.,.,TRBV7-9,CASSPPRGAETQYF,TGTGCCAGCAGCCCCCCGCGGGGAGCCGAGACCCAGTACTTC
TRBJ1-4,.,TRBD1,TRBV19,CASSVGMQGAANEKLFF,TGTGCCAGTAGTGTAGGGATGCAGGGGGCAGCTAATGAAAAACTGTTTTTT
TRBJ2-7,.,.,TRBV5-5,CASEAGATDEQYF,TGTGCCTCGGAGGCAGGGGCGACGGACGAGCAGTACTTC
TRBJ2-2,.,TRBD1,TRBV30,CAWSKGAGGRGELFF,TGTGCCTGGAGCAAAGGGGCAGGGGGCCGAGGGGAGCTGTTTTTT
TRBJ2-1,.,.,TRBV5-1,CASSLEGQTGGQFF,TGCGCCAGCAGCTTGGAAGGTCAGACCGGAGGGCAGTTCTTC
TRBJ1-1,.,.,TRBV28,CASSSIWNTEAFF,TGTGCCAGCAGTTCTATCTGGAACACTGAAGCTTTCTTT
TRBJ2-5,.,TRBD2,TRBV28,CASSLRQRLAGGPQETQYF,TGTGCCAGCAGTTTACGCCAAAGACTAGCGGGAGGGCCCCAAGAGACCCAGTACTTC
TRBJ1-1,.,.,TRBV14,CASSHYLRAEAFF,TGTGCCAGCAGCCATTATTTGAGAGCTGAAGCTTTCTTT
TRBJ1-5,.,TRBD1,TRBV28,CASRPGTANQPQHF,TGTGCCAGCAGACCTGGGACAGCCAATCAGCCCCAGCATTTT
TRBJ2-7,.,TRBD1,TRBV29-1,CSGGQGGLEQYF,TGCAGCGGCGGACAGGGGGGGCTCGAGCAGTACTTC
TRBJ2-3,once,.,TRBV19,CASSISTDTQYF,TGTGCCAGTAGTATTAGTACGGATACGCAGTATTTT